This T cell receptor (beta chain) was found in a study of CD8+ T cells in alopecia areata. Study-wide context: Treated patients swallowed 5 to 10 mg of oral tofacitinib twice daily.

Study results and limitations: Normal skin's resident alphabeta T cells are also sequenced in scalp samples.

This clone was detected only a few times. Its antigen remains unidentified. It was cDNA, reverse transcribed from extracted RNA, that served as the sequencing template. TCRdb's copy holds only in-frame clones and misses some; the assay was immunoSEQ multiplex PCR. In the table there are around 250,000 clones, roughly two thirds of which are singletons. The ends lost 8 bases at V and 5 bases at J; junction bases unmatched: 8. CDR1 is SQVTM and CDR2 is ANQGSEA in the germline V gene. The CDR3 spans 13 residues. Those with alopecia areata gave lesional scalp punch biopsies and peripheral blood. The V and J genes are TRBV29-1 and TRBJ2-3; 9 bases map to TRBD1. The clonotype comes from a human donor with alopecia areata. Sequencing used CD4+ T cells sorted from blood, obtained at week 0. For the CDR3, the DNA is TGCAGCCTCGACCGGGGACAGGGAGATACGCAGTATTTT. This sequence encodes CSLDRGQGDTQYF.